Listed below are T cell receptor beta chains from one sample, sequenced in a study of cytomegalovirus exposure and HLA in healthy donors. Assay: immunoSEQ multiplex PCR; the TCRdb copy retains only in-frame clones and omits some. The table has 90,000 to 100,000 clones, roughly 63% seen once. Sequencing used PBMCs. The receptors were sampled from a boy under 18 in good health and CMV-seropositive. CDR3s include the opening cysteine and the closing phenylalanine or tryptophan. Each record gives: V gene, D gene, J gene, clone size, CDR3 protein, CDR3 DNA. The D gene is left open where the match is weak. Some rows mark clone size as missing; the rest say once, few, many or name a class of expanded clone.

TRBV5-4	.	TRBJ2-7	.	CASSRAPDGSSYEQYF	TGTGCCAGCAGCCGAGCGCCAGACGGAAGCTCCTACGAGCAGTACTTC
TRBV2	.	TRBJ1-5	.	CASSEQGFRSNQPQHF	TGTGCCAGCAGTGAACAGGGCTTCAGGAGCAATCAGCCCCAGCATTTT
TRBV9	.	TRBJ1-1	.	CASSAQWRNTEAFF	TGTGCCAGCAGCGCGCAGTGGAGGAACACTGAAGCTTTCTTT
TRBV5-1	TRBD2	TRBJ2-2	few	CASSSGLAGYTGELFF	TGCGCCAGCAGCTCGGGACTAGCGGGGTACACCGGGGAGCTGTTTTTT
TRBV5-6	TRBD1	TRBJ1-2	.	CASSLAGQRTPNYGYTF	TGTGCCAGCAGCTTGGCGGGACAGAGAACACCTAACTATGGCTACACCTTC
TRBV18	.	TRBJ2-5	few	CASSVQGIQETQYF	TGTGCCAGCTCAGTACAGGGTATCCAAGAGACCCAGTACTTC
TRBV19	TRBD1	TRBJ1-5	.	CASSIPTGSYQPQHF	TGTGCCAGTAGTATACCGACAGGGAGTTATCAGCCCCAGCATTTT
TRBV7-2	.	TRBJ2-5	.	CASSPHRRGRGETQYF	TGTGCCAGCAGCCCCCATCGGAGGGGGCGCGGGGAGACCCAGTACTTC
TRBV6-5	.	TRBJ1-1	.	CASSKSQGFNTEAFF	TGTGCCAGCAGTAAATCCCAGGGGTTCAACACTGAAGCTTTCTTT
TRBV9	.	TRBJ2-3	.	CASSLDGGLSTDTQYF	TGTGCCAGCAGCCTGGACGGGGGGCTTAGCACAGATACGCAGTATTTT
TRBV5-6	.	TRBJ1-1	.	CASSLTGTEAFF	TGTGCCAGCAGCCTAACCGGGACAGAAGCTTTCTTT
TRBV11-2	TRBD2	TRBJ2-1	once	CASSLGRGTSGDNEQFF	TGTGCCAGCAGCTTAGGGCGCGGGACTAGCGGCGACAATGAGCAGTTCTTC
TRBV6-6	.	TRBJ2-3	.	CASSYPDRTSTDTQYF	TGTGCCAGCAGTTACCCAGACAGAACTAGCACAGATACGCAGTATTTT
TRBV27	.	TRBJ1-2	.	CASRGSREGHGYPF	TGTGCCAGCAGAGGGAGTCGGGAGGGTCATGGCTACCCCTTC
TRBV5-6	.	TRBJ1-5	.	CASSRGQYSNQPQHF	TGTGCCAGCAGCAGAGGACAGTATAGCAATCAGCCCCAGCATTTT
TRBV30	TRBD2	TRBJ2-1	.	CAWSLGLADYNEQFF	TGTGCCTGGAGTCTGGGACTAGCGGACTACAATGAGCAGTTCTTC
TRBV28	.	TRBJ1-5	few	CASSFHGGGSNQPQHF	TGTGCCAGCAGTTTCCATGGAGGCGGTAGCAATCAGCCCCAGCATTTT
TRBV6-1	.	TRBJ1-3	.	CASSNRRATIYF	TGTGCCAGCAGTAACCGGAGGGCCACCATATATTTT
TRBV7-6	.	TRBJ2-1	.	CASSFKPQGDNEQFF	TGTGCCAGCAGCTTCAAGCCACAAGGGGACAATGAGCAGTTCTTC
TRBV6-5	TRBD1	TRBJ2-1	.	CASSYKGGTNNEQFF	TGTGCCAGCAGTTATAAAGGGGGCACGAACAATGAGCAGTTCTTC
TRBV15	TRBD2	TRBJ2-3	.	CATSTDSGGFTDTQYF	TGTGCCACCAGCACCGATAGCGGGGGGTTCACAGATACGCAGTATTTT
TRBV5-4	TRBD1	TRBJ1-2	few	CASSRDRDGYTF	TGTGCCAGCAGCCGGGACAGGGACGGCTACACCTTC
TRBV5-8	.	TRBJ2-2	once	CATAPGEERGTGELFF	TGTGCCACCGCCCCGGGCGAAGAACGGGGCACCGGGGAGCTGTTTTTT
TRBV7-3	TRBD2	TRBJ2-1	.	CASSFGGGAINEQFF	TGTGCCAGCAGCTTTGGCGGGGGGGCCATAAATGAGCAGTTCTTC
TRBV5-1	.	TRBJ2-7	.	CASSPGQSYEQYF	TGCGCCAGCAGCCCAGGACAGTCCTACGAGCAGTACTTC
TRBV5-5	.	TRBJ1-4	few	CASSFSGAMDEKLFF	TGTGCCAGCAGCTTCTCTGGGGCGATGGATGAAAAACTGTTTTTT
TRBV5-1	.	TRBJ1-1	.	CASSFSSGRLTEAFF	TGCGCCAGCAGCTTTAGCTCCGGTAGGTTGACTGAAGCTTTCTTT
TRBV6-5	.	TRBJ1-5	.	CASSYSGGSNQPQHF	TGTGCCAGCAGTTACTCGGGGGGGAGTAATCAGCCCCAGCATTTT